This TCR beta chain was obtained from a study of CD8 T cells in Susac syndrome (dated by TCRdb to about 2019). For the study in its entirety: Of the Susac syndrome patients who were sequenced, under ten were in clinical remission while roughly 6 had clinically active disease. At blood withdrawal, Susac syndrome patients were therapy-naive, treated with corticosteroids (with IVIg additionally given to some), or treated with IVIg alone. Repertoire sequencing was used to test whether CD8+ T cell activation and differentiation in Susac syndrome was antigen driven. Broad study findings and their caveats: In patients with Susac syndrome, the CD4+ T cell repertoire showed no detectable clonal expansion. The number of individuals in the TCR sequencing and HLA analysis was recognized as being relatively small.

Points on this clonotype: It has no known antigen specificity. Base qualities are not recorded, but no much larger clone differs from it by a single base.

RNA was extracted using the RNeasy kit, and roughly 0.45 to 1 microgram was reverse transcribed with random hexamers. The immunoSEQ multiplex PCR assay, which covers 54 Vbeta and 13 Jbeta segments, was used to amplify TCR beta CDR3 regions. PCR amplification bias was corrected by using a synthetic template baseline for primer optimization and computational correction. The source study handled its data this way. Reads were annotated to V, D and J genes per IMGT and analyzed with immunoSEQ Analyzer, keeping only productive sequences. Clonality was computed as one minus Shannon entropy normalized by log2 of the number of productive unique sequences. For each patient and control, public and private clones were evaluated within the 100 most prevalent clones. Clones were defined as Susac-specific if absent from the healthy and MS cohorts, from 900 to 1,200 published viral clones and from other ImmuneACCESS disease sequences. TCRdb passed the public sequencing reads through fastp at Q25 and MiXCR, retaining productive beta sequences. Each CDR3 protein appears once, grouped with its most common genes and DNA. Here the V and J calls rest on TCRdb's processing, not on the authors' analysis. The sample includes roughly 140,000 distinct CDR3 sequences, with approximately 96% observed a single time. About 0.08% of the sample is held by the ten biggest clonotypes.

High-throughput TCR beta sequencing profiled peripheral blood CD8+ and CD4+ T cells from healthy donors, Susac syndrome patients and multiple sclerosis patients. Susac syndrome patients met recently defined diagnostic criteria for definite or probable disease. Bulk CD8+ and CD4+ T cells were purified by magnetic negative isolation, whereas CD8+ TEMRA cells were enriched by FACS. Blood was collected in EDTA tubes and processed within 24 hours, with PBMCs isolated through density gradient centrifugation. PBMCs intended for TCR sequencing were cryopreserved in liquid nitrogen and were subsequently thawed in a 37 degrees C water bath. A purity of at least 90% was achieved for sorted or isolated CD4+, CD8+ and CD8+ TEMRA cells. For this chain, trimming is 4 bases at the V end and 2 bases at the J end, and the number of junction bases without a gene match is 7. The CDR3 has 16 amino acids, counting the end cysteine and phenylalanine. Just CDR3 DNA is preserved here, 48 bases in frame from base 1. The germline V gene (reference sequence) sets CDR1 to LGHDT and CDR2 to YNNKEL.

Material for sequencing was CD4+ T cells from PBMCs. The chain was built from TRBV3-1 and TRBJ1-2; 10 junctional bases match TRBD1. This TCR derives from a human donor with Susac syndrome. The CDR3 loop reads CASSPGTGVGNYGYTF. In nucleotides, the sequence is TGTGCCAGCAGCCCTGGGACAGGGGTAGGGAACTATGGCTACACCTTC.